The entry below describes one T cell receptor (beta chain). In the source study's methods: Estimation of nucleated cell counts relied on the amplification of reference gene primers. Sequenced by immunoSEQ multiplex PCR; TCRdb stores in-frame clones only, minus some. D and trimming were read from the DNA, whereas the V and J calls and clone size are those reported in that table. The profile shows 200,000 to 250,000 clones, approximately 82% of them singletons. The data stem from a study of blood T cell repertoires in COVID-19. Study at large: Acute and convalescent COVID-19 specimens originated in the United States, Italy and Spain. PBMCs, B-cell-depleted T cells, or T cells provided the cDNA or gDNA that made up the material.

The sequencing sample was made of peripheral blood. This clonotype was sampled from a woman younger than 30 with acute or convalescent COVID-19.

CDR3 in amino acids: CAWTPGQGVSGELFF. CDR3 coding DNA: TGTGCCTGGACACCGGGACAGGGTGTCTCCGGGGAGCTGTTTTTT. V gene TRBV30 combines with J gene TRBJ2-2, with 9 bases fitting TRBD1. The CDR3 spans 15 residues. Germline values: CDR1 GTSNPN, CDR2 SVGIG (reference sequence). V dropped 4 bases and J dropped 6; count of bases not matched to a gene: 9.